The 29 T cell receptor beta chains given below trace back to one sample, sequenced in a study of cytomegalovirus exposure and HLA in healthy donors. Clones were read by immunoSEQ multiplex PCR, and TCRdb kept only the in-frame ones, dropping some. The sample carries roughly 300,000 clones, about nine tenths recorded once. Specimen: PBMCs. The source is a woman under 40 in good health and CMV-seropositive.

This chain joins TRBV28 and TRBJ2-3, with no clear D. Trimming stripped 2 bases from V and 2 bases from J, with 5 bases between. CDR3 size: 13 residues. Germline CDR1 is MDHEN and CDR2 is SYDVKM. The CDR3 protein is CASSLTFTDTQYF. The DNA of the CDR3 is TGTGCCAGCAGTTTAACTTTCACAGATACGCAGTATTTT.

The chain links TRBV5-6 to TRBJ1-2; D perhaps matches TRBD1 (5 bases). Trimming took 1 base from V and 4 from J, leaving 14 bases between them. The CDR3 has 15 amino acids. Germline V gene lookup returns CDR1 SGHDT and CDR2 YYEEEE. The CDR3 is CASSLPGGSGYGYTF. DNA of the CDR3: TGTGCCAGCAGCTTGCCGGGGGGGTCAGGCTATGGCTACACCTTC.

Only one count was recorded for this clone. The chain couples TRBV2 to TRBJ2-5; D may be TRBD2 (6 bases). CDR1 SNHLY and CDR2 FYNNEI come from the germline V gene. The CDR3 runs to 13 residues. Trimming took 3 bases from V and 2 from J, leaving 7 bases between them. The chain's CDR3 is CASSEGLQETQYF. CDR3 sequence (DNA): TGTGCCAGCAGTGAGGGACTTCAAGAGACCCAGTACTTC.

The rearrangement links TRBV19 to TRBJ2-5; the match to TRBD2 covers 11 bases. Germline V CDR1 and CDR2: LNHDA, SQIVND (reference sequence). Unmatched junction bases numbered 7, after V lost 9 bases and J lost 4 bases. This CDR3 is 14 amino acids long. CDR3 protein: CASNSGGAVETQYF. The CDR3 region has the DNA TGTGCCAGCAATAGCGGGGGGGCCGTAGAGACCCAGTACTTC.

Comments on this clone: This sample also contains other DNA sequences that code for the same CDR3. The chain carries TRBV30 and TRBJ1-1; unclear D gene. The CDR3 is 11 amino acids. CDR1 GTSNPN and CDR2 SVGIG come from the germline V gene (reference sequence). V lost 0 bases and J lost 4, with 3 bases in between. DNA of the CDR3: TGTGCCTGGAGTGTTGGCACTGAAGCTTTCTTT. Its translation is CAWSVGTEAFF.

The rearrangement uses TRBV11-2 and TRBJ1-1; the D is unclear. Germline CDR1 SGHAT, CDR2 FQNNGV. CDR3 length equals 12 residues. Between the trimmed V and J ends, which lost 1 base and 3 bases, there was a span of 3 bases. The CDR3 here is CASSLAYTEAFF. DNA of the CDR3: TGTGCCAGCAGCTTAGCATACACTGAAGCTTTCTTT.

The chain combines TRBV7-2 with TRBJ2-7; 7 nucleotides line up with TRBD1. The germline gives CDR1 SGHTA, CDR2 FQGNSA. CDR3 length: 15 residues. Germline trimming cut 4 bases from V and 3 bases from J; bases unmatched to any gene: 9. CDR3 residues: CASSSSGTALYEQYF. The DNA for the CDR3 is TGTGCCAGCAGCTCCTCCGGGACAGCCCTCTACGAGCAGTACTTC.

This sequence joins TRBV28 and TRBJ1-4, with 8 nucleotides matching TRBD1. From germline, CDR1 is MDHEN and CDR2 SYDVKM. This CDR3 comprises 12 residues. V shed 6 bases, J shed 7 bases, and the junction held 1 base outside the gene matches. The CDR3 nucleotides read TGTGCCAGCAGGCAGGGGGCTGAAAAACTGTTTTTT. As protein: CASRQGAEKLFF.

The chain couples TRBV13 to TRBJ2-7, with D possibly TRBD2 on 7 matching bases. The CDR3 length is 13 residues. V lost 6 bases and J 6 bases, leaving 15 bases between the germline ends. The germline V gene has CDR1 PRHDT and CDR2 FYEKMQ (reference sequence). CDR3 residues: CASRSGRGGEQYF. The CDR3 DNA follows: TGTGCCAGCAGATCGGGAAGGGGGGGCGAGCAGTACTTC.

The J gene is TRBJ2-2, the V gene TRBV11-1, with 7 bases aligning to TRBD2. V lost 5 bases to trimming and J lost 4 bases; unmatched junction nucleotides: 7. Germline values: CDR1 SGHAT, CDR2 FQDESV (reference sequence). The CDR3 totals 15 residues. The CDR3 loop reads CASSRRGEGTGELFF. In DNA, the CDR3 is TGTGCCAGCAGCCGTCGGGGGGAGGGCACCGGGGAGCTGTTTTTT.

The chain links TRBV9 to TRBJ2-3, with D perhaps TRBD2 (6 bases). In germline, CDR1 is SGDLS, CDR2 YYNGEE. V was pared by 0 bases and J by 2 bases, with 13 bases between. The CDR3 runs to 16 residues. The CDR3 sequence: CASSVGAGTDTDTQYF. In DNA, the CDR3 is TGTGCCAGCAGCGTAGGGGCGGGGACGGACACAGATACGCAGTATTTT.

The J gene is TRBJ2-1, the V gene TRBV28; 11 bases line up with TRBD2. Germline lookup yields CDR1 MDHEN and CDR2 SYDVKM. The CDR3 length is 20 residues. With 3 bases clipped from V and 2 bases from J, the junction kept 15 bases outside the gene matches. The CDR3, as DNA: TGTGCCAGCAGTTTCCCATCCCCTAGCGGGAGGAGGGAGCCCTACAATGAGCAGTTCTTC. Translation gives CASSFPSPSGRREPYNEQFF.

The rearrangement joins TRBV2 to TRBJ2-7; D perhaps matches TRBD1 (6 bases). The V and J ends lost 6 bases and 3 bases respectively, with 9 bases between them. Germline V gene sequence: CDR1 SNHLY, CDR2 FYNNEI. The CDR3 runs 12 residues. The CDR3 here is CASSGQNYEQYF. CDR3 DNA: TGTGCCAGCAGCGGACAGAACTACGAGCAGTACTTC. Combining the CDR3 with reference TRBV2 and TRBJ2-7 gives the whole variable domain EPEVTQTPSHQVTQMGQEVILRCVPISNHLYFYWYRQILGQKVEFLVSFYNNEISEKSEIFDDQFSVERPDGSNFTLKIRSTKLEDSAMYFCASSGQNYEQYFGPGTRLTVT.

V gene TRBV6-1 combines with J gene TRBJ2-5; 10 nucleotides align to TRBD1. The J segment lost 2 bases and the V segment lost 8 bases, leaving 5 bases of the junction unmatched. CDR1 is MNHNS and CDR2 is SASEGT in the germline V gene. The CDR3 length is 14 residues. CDR3 DNA sequence: TGTGCCAGCTCGGGACAGGGGACACAAGAGACCCAGTACTTC. Translation gives CASSGQGTQETQYF.

This chain connects TRBV4-2 to TRBJ1-2, with D uncertain. With 0 bases removed from V and 2 bases from J, the gap between germline ends came to 10 bases. The CDR3 sequence is 15 residues long. CDR1 and CDR2 (germline): LGHNA, YNFKEQ. The CDR3, as DNA: TGTGCCAGCAGCCAAGATCGAACCGGGAACTATGGCTACACCTTC. Translated, it gives CASSQDRTGNYGYTF.

This clone has more than one count but fewer than ten. The DNA of the CDR3 is TGCGCCAGCAGCTTTTGGCAGAACACTGAAGCTTTCTTT. Residues: CASSFWQNTEAFF. The chain uses TRBV5-1 and TRBJ1-1; D remains unclear. Trimming shortened V by 2 bases and J by 1 base, and 6 bases separated the two germline ends. CDR1 is SGHRS, CDR2 YFSETQ, per germline. CDR3 length: 13 amino acids.

V gene TRBV18 combines with J gene TRBJ1-3, with D possibly TRBD1 on 6 matching bases. The CDR3 extends over 15 amino acids. The V gene lost 3 bases and the J gene lost 0 bases, with 9 bases spanning the gap. The germline gives CDR1 KGHSH, CDR2 LQKENI. The CDR3 here is CASSPDRTSGNTIYF. The CDR3 DNA is TGTGCCAGCTCACCTGACAGGACCTCTGGAAACACCATATATTTT.

This clone was counted a single time. The V gene is TRBV14, the J gene TRBJ1-6; D unclear. Trimming left V 2 bases short and J 4 bases short, with 3 bases between. The CDR3 runs 13 residues. Germline values: CDR1 SGHDN, CDR2 FVKESK. For the CDR3, the DNA is TGTGCCAGCAGCCAACAGTATAATTCACCCCTCCACTTT. Protein: CASSQQYNSPLHF.

The J gene is TRBJ1-1, the V gene TRBV11-2; D not resolved. Germline-derived CDR1 and CDR2 are SGHAT and FQNNGV. The CDR3 has 15 amino acids. Trimming took off 1 base at V and 1 base at J, with 10 bases between the two ends. CDR3 in DNA: TGTGCCAGCAGCTTAGTTCTTGCGAGGAACACTGAAGCTTTCTTT. Protein sequence: CASSLVLARNTEAFF.

The chain is built from TRBV28 and TRBJ2-5, with a possible D match to TRBD2 (6 bases). The CDR3 is made up of 11 amino acids. Deletions cut 4 bases from V and 9 bases from J, with 9 bases between. CDR1 is MDHEN and CDR2 is SYDVKM in the germline V gene. The CDR3 loop reads CASSSPGAQYF. For the CDR3, the DNA is TGTGCCAGCAGTTCCCCGGGGGCCCAGTACTTC.

V usage is TRBV6-6 and J usage is TRBJ1-1; TRBD1 is a possible D gene (5 bases). Germline values: CDR1 MNHNY, CDR2 SVGAGI (reference sequence). The V gene lost 5 bases and the J gene lost 3 bases, with 19 bases spanning the gap. The CDR3 runs 16 residues. The CDR3 sequence: CASSPISSRDYTEAFF. CDR3 nucleotide sequence: TGTGCCAGCAGTCCCATTTCCTCCAGGGATTACACTGAAGCTTTCTTT.

The genes are TRBV4-2 and TRBJ2-7; 11 bases align to TRBD2. J was trimmed by 0 bases and V by 3 bases; bases with no gene match: 7. CDR1 and CDR2 from the germline V gene are LGHNA and YNFKEQ. This CDR3 spans 17 amino acids. The CDR3 is CASSHGSGGVFSYEQYF. Written as DNA, the CDR3 is TGTGCCAGCAGCCATGGTAGCGGGGGGGTGTTCTCCTACGAGCAGTACTTC.

The chain carries TRBV30 and TRBJ2-1; 8 positions agree with TRBD1. Germline V gene data show CDR1 as GTSNPN and CDR2 as SVGIG (reference sequence). This CDR3 contains 15 residues. The J segment lost 3 bases and the V segment lost 1 base, leaving 5 bases of the junction unmatched. As DNA, the CDR3 is TGTGCCTGGAGTGCGACAACAGGGGGCTACAATGAGCAGTTCTTC. Translating gives CAWSATTGGYNEQFF.

This rearrangement joins TRBV4-2 to TRBJ1-1; the match to TRBD1 covers 7 bases. This CDR3 contains 15 residues. CDR1 and CDR2 (germline): LGHNA, YNFKEQ. J lost 3 bases, V lost 0 bases, and 4 bases had no gene match. CDR3 loop: CASSQERGLDTEAFF. Here the CDR3 DNA reads TGTGCCAGCAGCCAAGAGAGGGGGCTGGACACTGAAGCTTTCTTT.

A single count supports this clone. The chain is built from TRBV27 and TRBJ2-1; D ambiguous. V lost 5 bases to trimming and J lost 8 bases, with 16 bases between them. Looked up from germline, CDR1 is MNHEY and CDR2 is SMNVEV (reference sequence). The CDR3 has 14 residues. The DNA of the CDR3 is TGTGCCAGCAGTCCCGCCTCCGGGTCATATGAGCAGTTCTTC. The encoded protein is CASSPASGSYEQFF.

This chain connects TRBV5-1 to TRBJ2-7; maybe TRBD2 (6 bases). V shed 0 bases and J shed 6 bases, with 19 bases lying between them. The CDR3 is made up of 16 amino acids. Germline CDR1 and CDR2: SGHRS and YFSETQ. CDR3 in DNA: TGCGCCAGCAGCTTGGGAGGTGGTATGGGGGGATCCGAGCAGTACTTC. It yields the protein CASSLGGGMGGSEQYF.

This chain uses TRBV9 with TRBJ2-3, with TRBD1 matching 7 bases. This CDR3 has 15 amino acids. Germline CDR1 reads SGDLS; CDR2 reads YYNGEE. After removal of 3 bases from V and 0 bases from J, the junction contained 4 bases not matched to a gene. The CDR3 sequence: CASSGGQTSTDTQYF. The CDR3 DNA is TGTGCCAGCAGCGGGGGACAGACTAGCACAGATACGCAGTATTTT.

The V gene is TRBV15, the J gene TRBJ1-3; unclear D gene. Trimming left V 5 bases short and J 7 bases short, with 15 bases between. Germline values: CDR1 LNHNV, CDR2 YYDKDF (reference sequence). The CDR3 spans 14 residues. The CDR3 nucleotides read TGTGCCACCAGCCTTTGGAGCACCACGAACACCATATATTTT. Amino acid sequence: CATSLWSTTNTIYF.

The V and J genes are TRBV7-6 and TRBJ1-1; 10 nucleotides agree with TRBD1. Unmatched junction bases numbered 4, after V lost 0 bases and J lost 0 bases. The CDR3 contains 17 residues. Germline lookup yields CDR1 SGHVS and CDR2 FNYEAQ. CDR3 region: CASSLAGTGDMNTEAFF. CDR3 in DNA: TGTGCCAGCAGCTTAGCCGGGACAGGGGACATGAACACTGAAGCTTTCTTT.